Listed below are T cell receptor beta chains from one sample, sequenced in a study of control samples from healthy donors and cancer patients. Some clones are missing from TCRdb's copy, which holds only in-frame ones; the method was immunoSEQ multiplex PCR. The data show 25,000 or so clones, with 75% to 85% seen just once and about 6.9% held by the top ten. Sequencing input: PBMCs. These receptors were collected from a woman in her sixties with head and neck cancer. The conserved cysteine and the conserved F or W are not part of the CDR3 here.

>TRBV7-2|TRBJ2-1
ASSSAYVSLF
>TRBV3-1/TRBV3-2|TRBJ1-3
ASSLKGAGNTIY
>TRBV4-2|TRBJ1-4
ASSPESQAGGEKLF
>TRBV5-4|TRBJ1-3
ASSLAAEGNTIY
>TRBV5-1|TRBJ1-1
ASSWGTGTDTEAF
>TRBV5-1|TRBJ1-1
ASRPTTEGGHTEAF
>TRBV7-9|TRBJ1-1
ASSIPGQVNTEAF
>TRBV11-2|TRBJ2-7
ASSPIQWRGAYEQY
>TRBV5-1|TRBJ2-3
ASSFGDREEDTQY
>TRBV7-6|TRBJ2-1
ASSLTYNEQF
>TRBV4-2|TRBJ2-7
ASSQDRSYEQY
>TRBV11-3|TRBJ2-2
ASNDRVNTGELF
>TRBV12-5|TRBJ2-7
ASGLVLGSSAEQY
>TRBV5-1|TRBJ2-5
ASSTGLQETQY
>TRBV6-5|TRBJ2-3
ASSYWSGETDTQY
>TRBV11-3|TRBJ1-1
ASSLRGGSGTEAF
>TRBV30|TRBJ2-1
AWTQQGDEQF
>TRBV7-9|TRBJ2-1
ASSHEARPF
>TRBV6-2/TRBV6-3|TRBJ1-6
ASSATGGDSPLH
>TRBV11-2|TRBJ2-1
ASRDVAGRARNEQF